Below, 16 T cell receptor beta chains from the same sample are listed, as sequenced in a study of tumor-infiltrating lymphocytes in primary liver carcinoma. Investigators took RNA and DNA out together from roughly 21-30 mg of unsorted bulk tissue. Constant-region priming of approximately 0.55 ug total RNA yielded TCR beta cDNA. Amplification in three nested multiplex PCR rounds with slightly modified ARM-PCR gave rise to TCR beta libraries. With TRBV1-TRBV30 forward primers and a C-beta reverse primer, the first two PCR rounds were run for about 10 cycles each. TCRdb passed the multiplex PCR reads through MiXCR, listing each CDR3 protein once. This repertoire shows some 120,000 distinct CDR3 sequences, 55% to 75% found once; its top ten account for 7.5% to 8.5%. Material: liver tumor tissue from sampling region 3. Subset here: tumor region T3, left-lateral pole. These receptors came from a woman aged 55-75 years with primary liver carcinoma and hepatitis B virus infection.

The chain recombines TRBV20-1 with TRBJ2-3; 9 bases are shared with TRBD1. With 7 bases clipped from V and 4 bases from J, the junction kept 12 bases outside the gene matches. Germline lookup yields CDR1 DFQATT and CDR2 SNEGSKA (reference sequence). The CDR3 is 15 amino acids. The CDR3 bases are TGCAGTGGATTAACCGGGACAGGGTCTTCAGATACGCAGTATTTT. Translating gives CSGLTGTGSSDTQYF.

This clonotype was detected ten times or more. The rearrangement uses TRBV4-2 and TRBJ2-1, with 11 bases that match TRBD2. The CDR3 is made up of 16 amino acids. The V segment lost 2 bases and the J segment 7 bases; nucleotides outside the gene matches: 7. Germline CDR1 and CDR2: LGHNA and YNFKEQ. The CDR3 sequence: CASSQSLAGGRNEQFF. The CDR3 DNA reads TGTGCCAGCAGCCAATCTCTAGCGGGAGGTAGAAATGAGCAGTTCTTC.

As to this clonotype: A much larger clonotype is one base distant, so this may be a read error. This sequence joins TRBV28 and TRBJ2-1; 10 bases are a match to TRBD1. Germline-derived CDR1 and CDR2 are MDHEN and SYDVKM. V was clipped by 6 bases and J by 5 bases; unmatched bases: 7. The length of the CDR3 is 15 residues. The CDR3 region has the DNA TGTGCCAGCAGGGAGACAGGGGGCGCCCACAATGAGCAGTTCTTC. It encodes CASRETGGAHNEQFF.

On this clonotype itself: Possible read error: a much larger clone is one base away. No conserved phenylalanine or tryptophan is present at the end of the CDR3, so a read error is the likely explanation. The chain has TRBV30 and TRBJ1-3; maybe TRBD1 (5 bases). This CDR3 has 13 amino acids. Germline CDR1 is GTSNPN and CDR2 is SVGIG (reference sequence). Trimming took off 2 bases at V and 8 bases at J, with 13 bases between the two ends. The CDR3 region is CAWSFQGMDTIYS. CDR3 nucleotides: TGTGCCTGGAGTTTTCAGGGAATGGACACCATATATTCT.

As concerns this clonotype: A much larger clone is a single base away; this may be a read error. The chain uses TRBV29-1 and TRBJ1-5; D perhaps matches TRBD1 (6 bases). V lost 6 bases, J lost 1 base, and 13 bases lay in between. Germline V CDR1 and CDR2: SQVTM, ANQGSEA. There are 14 residues in the CDR3. This chain's CDR3 is CSVSETGSNQPQHF. The DNA of the CDR3 is TGCAGCGTCTCAGAGACAGGCAGCAATCAGCCCCAGCATTTT.

On this clonotype itself: One base away lies a much larger clone, so this may be a sequencing read error. The chain couples TRBV6-2 or TRBV6-3 to TRBJ2-7; perhaps TRBD2 as D (6 bases). The CDR3 length is 15 residues. CDR1 and CDR2 (germline): MNHEY, SVGEGT. Trimming left V 5 bases short and J 2 bases short, with 16 bases between. The CDR3 DNA reads as TGTGCCAGCAGTGGATCGGATGGACTACCCTACGAGCAGTACTTC. Its protein product is CASSGSDGLPYEQYF.

About this clonotype: This may come from a read error, since a much larger clone is one base off. The conserved final phenylalanine or tryptophan is absent from the CDR3, which likely points to a read error. The chain carries TRBV28 and TRBJ1-6; no firm D call. The length of the CDR3 is 13 residues. The germline V gene has CDR1 MDHEN and CDR2 SYDVKM. The V end lost 5 bases, the J end lost 7 bases, and 9 bases lay between the germline ends. In nucleotides, the CDR3 is TGTGCCAGCAGTGCATTCGGCAATTCACCCCTCCACTCT. This sequence encodes CASSAFGNSPLHS.

To note about this clonotype: A junction boundary mismatches the germline segment, possibly from a read error. This sequence joins TRBV5-1 and TRBJ2-2; 9 nucleotides line up with TRBD2. This CDR3 contains 16 residues. Germline V lookup: CDR1 SGHRS, CDR2 YFSETQ. The CDR3 loop reads CASSLASGVYTRELFF. CDR3 bases: TGCGCCAGCAGCCTGGCTAGCGGGGTCTACACCCGGGAGCTGTTTTTT.

In this sample, this clonotype turned up a few times. Being one base from a much bigger clone, this may be a read error. V usage is TRBV6-5 and J usage is TRBJ2-1; 8 bases are shared with TRBD2. The ends lost 3 bases at V and 6 bases at J; junction bases unmatched: 4. Germline V gene data show CDR1 as MNHEY and CDR2 as SVGAGI. The CDR3 runs to 14 residues. The CDR3 DNA follows: TGTGCCAGCAGTTATGGAGCGGGGGCCAATGAGCAGTTCTTC. Translation gives CASSYGAGANEQFF.

The rearrangement links TRBV29-1 to TRBJ2-5; D remains ambiguous. Germline CDR1 and CDR2: SQVTM and ANQGSEA. Deletions cut 5 bases from V and 4 bases from J, with 17 bases between. This CDR3 comprises 14 residues. CDR3 sequence reads: CSVSEWWDGETQYF. The CDR3 region has the DNA TGCAGCGTTTCAGAATGGTGGGATGGAGAGACCCAGTACTTC. The full variable domain, rest sourced from reference TRBV29-1 and TRBJ2-5, is SAVISQKPSRDICQRGTSLTIQCQVDSQVTMMFWYRQQPGQSLTLIATANQGSEATYESGFVIDKFPISRPNLTFSTLTVSNMSPEDSSIYLCSVSEWWDGETQYFGPGTRLLVL.

Concerning this clonotype itself: A read error may produce the germline difference seen at one junction end. V and J are TRBV12-3 or TRBV12-4 and TRBJ2-5; D tentatively reads TRBD1 or TRBD2 (6 bases each). The CDR3 is 12 amino acids. In DNA form, the CDR3 reads TGTGCCAGCCGTAGGGGGGTGGAGACCCACTACTTC. Translated: CASRRGVETHYF.

To note about this clonotype: A junction boundary mismatches the germline segment, possibly from a read error. The chain carries TRBV6-2 or TRBV6-3 and TRBJ2-7; D tentatively reads TRBD1 or TRBD2 (5 bases each). In germline, CDR1 is MNHEY, CDR2 SVGEGT. The CDR3 consists of 14 residues. The CDR3, as DNA: TGTGGCAGCAGTGACGCAGGGTTAGACTACGAGCAATACTTC. This encodes CGSSDAGLDYEQYF.

As concerns this clonotype: The conserved final phenylalanine or tryptophan is absent from the CDR3, which likely points to a read error. The chain's CDR3 is CASSQRTSRVGELFS. CDR3 nucleotide sequence: TGTGCCAGCAGCCAAAGGACTAGCCGGGTCGGGGAGCTGTTTTCT. V gene TRBV5-6 combines with J gene TRBJ2-2, with 8 bases identical to TRBD2. Germline V gene lookup returns CDR1 SGHDT and CDR2 YYEEEE. This CDR3 spans 15 amino acids. V shed 4 bases, J shed 7 bases, and the junction held 9 bases outside the gene matches.

DNA of the CDR3: TGTGCCAGCAGTTTGAGGCTAGCGGGAGGGTGCGATGAGCAGTTCTTC. It yields the protein CASSLRLAGGCDEQFF. The chain has TRBV11-3 and TRBJ2-1, with TRBD2 identical over 12 bases. Germline lookup yields CDR1 SGHNT and CDR2 YENEEA. The J segment lost 8 bases and the V segment lost 6 bases, leaving 11 bases of the junction unmatched. The CDR3 extends over 16 amino acids.

Concerning this clonotype itself: One junction end does not reproduce the germline sequence, and a read error may be involved. The chain carries TRBV9 and TRBJ2-3; D unresolved. Germline CDR1 is SGDLS and CDR2 is YYNGEE. The CDR3 consists of 14 residues. CDR3 amino acids: CANSVEDNADTQYF. The DNA for the CDR3 is TGTGCCAACAGCGTAGAGGATAACGCAGATACGCAGTATTTT.

This clonotype was recorded at least ten times. The J gene is TRBJ1-4, the V gene TRBV6-5, with D hard to call. Germline CDR1 and CDR2: MNHEY and SVGAGI. Trimming removed 2 bases at V and 0 bases at J, with 10 bases between. The CDR3 is 16 amino acids. The CDR3, as DNA: TGTGCCAGCAGTTACGGGCCACCCGCAACTAATGAAAAACTGTTTTTT. Its protein product is CASSYGPPATNEKLFF.